These 9 T cell receptor beta chains were all obtained from the same sample, sequenced in a study of shared clonotypes between healthy human individuals. Measured with immunoSEQ multiplex PCR; TCRdb has only the in-frame clones, and not every one. The sample lists about 650,000 clones, about 95% seen once, with 0.09% to 0.13% in the top ten. CD8 cells classed as naive were CD45RO-negative and positively selected for CCR7, excluding terminally differentiated effector memory CD45RA+ cells. The material sequenced was naive CD8+ T cells sorted from blood. The receptors derive from a woman under 40 in good health.

The chain is built from TRBV7-9 and TRBJ2-7, with TRBD1 matching over 8 bases. J lost 7 bases, V lost 5 bases, and 16 bases had no gene match. Germline assignment: CDR1 SEHNR and CDR2 FQNEAQ (reference sequence). The CDR3 contains 16 residues. In DNA, the CDR3 is TGTGCCAGCAGCCTCCCCAGACAGGGGCTACCAGGGGAGCAGTACTTC. Translated, it gives CASSLPRQGLPGEQYF.

This clone was picked up a small number of times. Other DNA sequences within the sample encode an identical CDR3. The chain couples TRBV27 to TRBJ2-1; TRBD2 matches 9 bases. V lost 6 bases to trimming and J lost 0 bases; unmatched junction nucleotides: 3. Per germline, CDR1 MNHEY and CDR2 SMNVEV (reference sequence). The CDR3 sequence is 15 residues long. The CDR3 region has the DNA TGTGCCAGCAGCCTTAGCGGGAGCTCCTACAATGAGCAGTTCTTC. This sequence encodes CASSLSGSSYNEQFF.

CDR3 loop: CASSQDHPVDYGYTF. CDR3 in DNA: TGCGCCAGCAGCCAAGACCATCCGGTAGACTATGGCTACACCTTC. The chain employs TRBV4-1 and TRBJ1-2; no clear D. The CDR3 loop spans 15 amino acids. The V gene lost 0 bases and the J gene lost 3 bases, with 11 bases spanning the gap. Germline V lookup: CDR1 MGHRA, CDR2 YSYEKL.

The gene calls are TRBV6-5 and TRBJ2-5, with 8 bases aligning to TRBD1. Per the germline V gene, CDR1 is MNHEY and CDR2 is SVGAGI. V lost 5 bases and J lost 5; bases outside the gene matches: 7. CDR3 length equals 14 residues. The DNA for the CDR3 is TGTGCCAGCAGTCCCGACAGGGGAACGGAGACCCAGTACTTC. Amino acid sequence: CASSPDRGTETQYF.

The chain is built from TRBV2 and TRBJ2-7; 7 nucleotides agree with TRBD1. The CDR3 runs to 14 residues. Germline CDR1 reads SNHLY; CDR2 reads FYNNEI. The trim removed 7 bases at V and 2 bases at J, leaving 8 bases unmatched. Here the CDR3 reads CASNPGTEAYEQYF. DNA of the CDR3: TGTGCCAGCAACCCCGGGACAGAGGCCTACGAGCAGTACTTC.

This clone was recorded only once. The chain combines TRBV28 with TRBJ2-1; possibly TRBD2 for D (5 bases). Trimming left V 6 bases short and J 6 bases short, with 15 bases between. This CDR3 contains 14 residues. Germline V CDR1 and CDR2: MDHEN, SYDVKM. The CDR3 DNA reads TGTGCCAGCAGCCTAGAGAGGGTCGGCAATGAGCAGTTCTTC. Translation gives CASSLERVGNEQFF.

In regard to this clone: The sample holds other DNA sequences that translate to the same CDR3. This chain connects TRBV13 to TRBJ2-1, with unresolved D. V lost 1 base to trimming and J lost 3 bases, with 4 bases between them. CDR1 PRHDT and CDR2 FYEKMQ come from the germline V gene (reference sequence). The CDR3 contains 13 residues. CDR3 sequence (DNA): TGTGCCAGCAGCTTAGTTAGCTACAATGAGCAGTTCTTC. Amino acid sequence: CASSLVSYNEQFF. Variable domain in full (rest from reference TRBV13 and TRBJ2-1): AAGVIQSPRHLIKEKRETATLKCYPIPRHDTVYWYQQGPGQDPQFLISFYEKMQSDKGSIPDRFSAQQFSDYHSELNMSSLELGDSALYFCASSLVSYNEQFFGPGTRLTVL.

The J gene is TRBJ2-1, the V gene TRBV9; D is unclear. Germline V gives CDR1 SGDLS, CDR2 YYNGEE. The germline V and J ends were trimmed by 0 bases and 7 bases, with 14 bases remaining between them. This CDR3 comprises 15 residues. This CDR3 is CASSVAGSMGNEQFF. Here the CDR3 DNA reads TGTGCCAGCAGCGTAGCGGGTAGTATGGGGAATGAGCAGTTCTTC.

This chain uses TRBV28 with TRBJ1-5; a possible D gene is TRBD1 (6 bases). Trimming pared 3 bases from V and 6 bases from J, leaving 12 bases between. Germline V CDR1 and CDR2: MDHEN, SYDVKM. CDR3 size: 14 residues. CDR3 loop: CASSFRGDGQPQHF. CDR3 DNA sequence: TGTGCCAGCAGTTTTAGGGGGGACGGTCAGCCCCAGCATTTT.